The sequence of this T cell receptor (beta chain) was determined in a study of cytomegalovirus exposure and HLA in healthy donors. This PCR relied on a set of 60 Vbeta primers and 13 Jbeta primers. Repertoires were generated with immunoSEQ multiplex PCR, while TCRdb's copy carries only in-frame clones and drops some. The sample includes roughly 180,000 clones, 70% to 90% of them seen just once. CDR3 size: 15 residues. The V and J ends lost 4 bases and 2 bases respectively, with 14 bases between them. Germline CDR1 is SNHLY and CDR2 is FYNNEI. This chain connects TRBV2 to TRBJ1-1; D might be TRBD1 (6 bases). This receptor was taken from a man younger than 30 in good health and CMV-seropositive. Material for sequencing was PBMCs. This CDR3 reads CASSVTGRGNTEAFF. The CDR3 DNA is TGTGCCAGCAGTGTCACAGGGAGAGGAAACACTGAAGCTTTCTTT.